The T cell receptor (beta chain) under discussion was sequenced for a study of shared clonotypes between healthy human individuals. Trimming removed 6 bases at V and 1 base at J, with 12 bases between. This CDR3 has 15 amino acids. The germline V gene has CDR1 MNHEY and CDR2 SVGAGI. Naive CD8 cells comprised CD45RO-negative, CCR7-positively selected cells, excluding terminally differentiated effector memory CD45RA+ cells. Measured with immunoSEQ multiplex PCR; TCRdb has only the in-frame clones, and not every one. This table has some 2 million clones, about 95% appearing once. This clonotype was sampled from a man in his late teens or twenties in good health. The V gene is TRBV6-5, the J gene TRBJ2-2; TRBD1 is a possible D gene (6 bases). Sequencing was carried out using naive CD8+ T cells sorted from blood. CDR3 amino acids: CASSLQGWNTGELFF. In DNA form, the CDR3 reads TGTGCCAGCAGCCTACAGGGCTGGAACACCGGGGAGCTGTTTTTT.